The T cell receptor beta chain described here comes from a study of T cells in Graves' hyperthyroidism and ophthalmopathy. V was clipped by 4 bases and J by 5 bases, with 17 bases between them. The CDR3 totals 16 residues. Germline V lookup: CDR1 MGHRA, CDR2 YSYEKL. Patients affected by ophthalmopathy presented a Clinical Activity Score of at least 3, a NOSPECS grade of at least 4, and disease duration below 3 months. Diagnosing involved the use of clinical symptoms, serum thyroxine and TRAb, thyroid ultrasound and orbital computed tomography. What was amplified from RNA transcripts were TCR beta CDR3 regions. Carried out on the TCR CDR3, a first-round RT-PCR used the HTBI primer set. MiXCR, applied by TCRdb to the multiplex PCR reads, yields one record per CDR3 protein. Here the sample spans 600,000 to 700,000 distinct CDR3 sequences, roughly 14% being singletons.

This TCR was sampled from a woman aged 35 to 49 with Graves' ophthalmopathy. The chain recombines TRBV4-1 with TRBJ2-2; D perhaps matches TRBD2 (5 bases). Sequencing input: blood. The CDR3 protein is CASSRRPDSQTGELFF. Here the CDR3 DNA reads TGCGCCAGCAGCCGGCGCCCGGACTCCCAAACCGGGGAGCTGTTTTTT.